This T cell receptor beta chain was sequenced during a study of molecular identifiers for immune sequencing clone quantification. Study summary: Replicate experiments took RNA from roughly 20,000 or 100,000 naive CD8 cells, divided it five ways and sequenced four. Study findings and constraints: Spike-in Jurkat TCR RNA from a single cell reportedly registered among 950,000 to 1,000,000 naive cells.

A few counts support this clonotype. Its antigen remains unknown. V lost 7 bases to trimming and J lost 2 bases, with 18 bases between them. Germline values: CDR1 SNHLY, CDR2 FYNNEI. The CDR3 sequence is 15 residues long. TCRdb reprocessed the PCR reads via MiXCR and lists one record per CDR3 protein. Of 400,000 to 600,000 distinct CDR3 sequences in the sample, about 20% were seen once. This clonotype was sampled from a human donor in good health. Some libraries in this study had Jurkat cell RNA spiked in. The material sequenced was naive CD8+ T cells from blood, with Jurkat cell RNA spiked in. Stated subset: FACS-sorted CD8+CD4-CCR7+CD45RA+ naive T cells. The genes are TRBV2 and TRBJ2-7, with a weak D call TRBD1 (6 bases). CDR3 sequence: CASTPMVDRPYEQYF. In nucleotides, the CDR3 is TGTGCCAGCACTCCTATGGTAGACAGGCCCTACGAGCAGTACTTC.